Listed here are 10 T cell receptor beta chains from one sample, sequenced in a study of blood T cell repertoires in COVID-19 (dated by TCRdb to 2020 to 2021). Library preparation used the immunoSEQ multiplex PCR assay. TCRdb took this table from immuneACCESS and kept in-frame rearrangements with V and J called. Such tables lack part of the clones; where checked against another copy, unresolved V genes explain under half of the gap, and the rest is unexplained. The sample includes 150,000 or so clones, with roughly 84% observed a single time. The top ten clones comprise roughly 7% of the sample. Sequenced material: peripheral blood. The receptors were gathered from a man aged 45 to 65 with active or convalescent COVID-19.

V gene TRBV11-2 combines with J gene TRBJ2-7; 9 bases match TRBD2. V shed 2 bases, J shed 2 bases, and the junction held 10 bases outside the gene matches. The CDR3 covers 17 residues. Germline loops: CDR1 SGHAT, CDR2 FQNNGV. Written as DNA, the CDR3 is TGTGCCAGCAGCTTAAGGCGGGGGGGCAGTTCGACCTACGAGCAGTACTTC. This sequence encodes CASSLRRGGSSTYEQYF.

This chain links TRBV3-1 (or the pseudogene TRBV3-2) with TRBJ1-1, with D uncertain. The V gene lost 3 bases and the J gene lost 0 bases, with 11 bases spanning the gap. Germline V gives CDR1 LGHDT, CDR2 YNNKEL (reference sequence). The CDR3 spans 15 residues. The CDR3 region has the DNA TGTGCCAGCAGCCACGGGTCATCAGTGAACACTGAAGCTTTCTTT. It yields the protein CASSHGSSVNTEAFF.

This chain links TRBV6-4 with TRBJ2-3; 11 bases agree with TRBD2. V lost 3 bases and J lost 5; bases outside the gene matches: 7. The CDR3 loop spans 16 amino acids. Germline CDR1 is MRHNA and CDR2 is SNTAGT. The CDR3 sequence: CASSDGLAGGIDTQYF. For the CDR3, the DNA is TGTGCCAGCAGTGATGGGCTAGCGGGAGGTATAGATACGCAGTATTTT.

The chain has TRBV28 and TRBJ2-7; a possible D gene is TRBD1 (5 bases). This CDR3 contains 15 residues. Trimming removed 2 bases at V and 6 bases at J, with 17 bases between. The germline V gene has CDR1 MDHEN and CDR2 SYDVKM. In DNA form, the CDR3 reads TGTGCCAGCAGTTTACCTATGCCCAGGGCTCCCGAGCAGTACTTC. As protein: CASSLPMPRAPEQYF.

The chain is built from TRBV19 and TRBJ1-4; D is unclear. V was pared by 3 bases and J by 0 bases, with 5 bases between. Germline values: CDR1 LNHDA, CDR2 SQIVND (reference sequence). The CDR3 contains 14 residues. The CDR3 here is CASSMTTTNEKLFF. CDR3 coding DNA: TGTGCCAGTAGTATGACAACAACTAATGAAAAACTGTTTTTT.

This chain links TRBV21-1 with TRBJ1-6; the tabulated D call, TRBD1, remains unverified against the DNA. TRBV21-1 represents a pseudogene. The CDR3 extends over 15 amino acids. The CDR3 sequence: CASILGQRALSPLHF. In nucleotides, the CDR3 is TGTGCCAGCATCTTAGGACAGAGGGCTCTTTCACCCCTCCACTTT.

This chain's CDR3 is CSVEDRRNEKLFF. The CDR3 DNA sequence: TGCAGCGTTGAAGACAGAAGAAATGAAAAACTGTTTTTT. The chain recombines TRBV29-1 with TRBJ1-4; D unclear. This CDR3 spans 13 amino acids. The germline gives CDR1 SQVTM, CDR2 ANQGSEA. V shed 0 bases and J shed 5 bases, with 7 bases lying between them.

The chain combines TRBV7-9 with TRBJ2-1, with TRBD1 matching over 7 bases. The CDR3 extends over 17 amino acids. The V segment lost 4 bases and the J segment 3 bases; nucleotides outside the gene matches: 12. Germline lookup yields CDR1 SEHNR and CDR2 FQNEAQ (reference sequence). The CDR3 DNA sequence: TGTGCCAGCAGCTCGAGTACAGGGGCGCTTTACTACAATGAGCAGTTCTTC. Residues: CASSSSTGALYYNEQFF.

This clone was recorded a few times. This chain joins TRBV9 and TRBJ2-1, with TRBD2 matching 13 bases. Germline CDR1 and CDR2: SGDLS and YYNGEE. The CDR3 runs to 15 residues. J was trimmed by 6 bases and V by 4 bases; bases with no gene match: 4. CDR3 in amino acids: CASSPRTSGGNEQFF. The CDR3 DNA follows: TGTGCCAGCAGCCCGCGGACTAGCGGGGGCAATGAGCAGTTCTTC.

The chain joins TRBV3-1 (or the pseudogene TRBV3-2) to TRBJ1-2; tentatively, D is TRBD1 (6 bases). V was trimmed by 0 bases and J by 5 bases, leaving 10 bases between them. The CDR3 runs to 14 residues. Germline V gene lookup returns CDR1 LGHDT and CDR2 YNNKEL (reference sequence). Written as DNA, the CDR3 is TGTGCCAGCAGCCAAGATCCTCAGGGGTATGGCTACACCTTC. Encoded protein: CASSQDPQGYGYTF.